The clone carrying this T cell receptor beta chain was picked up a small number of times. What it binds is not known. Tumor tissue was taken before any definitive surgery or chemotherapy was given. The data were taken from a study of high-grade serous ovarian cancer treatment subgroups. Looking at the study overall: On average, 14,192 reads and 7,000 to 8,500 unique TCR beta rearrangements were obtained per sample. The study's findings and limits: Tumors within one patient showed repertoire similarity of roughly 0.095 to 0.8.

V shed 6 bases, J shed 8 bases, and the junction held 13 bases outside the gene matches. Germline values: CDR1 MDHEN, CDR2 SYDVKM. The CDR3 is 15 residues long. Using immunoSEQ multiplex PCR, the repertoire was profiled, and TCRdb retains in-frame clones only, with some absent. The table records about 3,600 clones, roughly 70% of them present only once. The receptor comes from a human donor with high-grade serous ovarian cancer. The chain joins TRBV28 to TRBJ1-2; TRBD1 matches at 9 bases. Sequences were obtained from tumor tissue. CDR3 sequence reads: CASSSTSGTGIGYTF. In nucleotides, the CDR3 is TGTGCCAGCAGCTCAACCTCCGGGACAGGGATCGGCTACACCTTC.